Following are 20 T cell receptor beta chains from one sample sequenced in a study of radiation and T cells in renal cell carcinoma. Generated by immunoSEQ multiplex PCR, the TCRdb table keeps only in-frame clones and is missing some. The sample lists around 16,000 clones; 50% were seen once. Specified treatment: 15 Gy SBRT to primary tumor, nephrectomy 4 weeks later. The sample consisted of tumor tissue, taken from a patient whose treatment included radiotherapy and nephrectomy. These receptors originate from a woman in her sixties or seventies with renal cell carcinoma.

V gene TRBV9 combines with J gene TRBJ2-7; D not certain. In germline, CDR1 is SGDLS, CDR2 YYNGEE. Trimming cost V 7 bases and J 3 bases, with 20 bases left between them. The CDR3 totals 15 residues. The CDR3 coding sequence is TGTGCCAGCTCACCTTTGGGCCGCCCAAGCTACGAGCAGTACTTC. Translation: CASSPLGRPSYEQYF.

CDR3 loop: CASSNQLSTDTQYF. CDR3 in DNA: TGTGCCAGCAGTAATCAGTTAAGCACAGATACGCAGTATTTT. This chain connects TRBV27 to TRBJ2-3; D is unclear. CDR3 size: 14 residues. Germline values: CDR1 MNHEY, CDR2 SMNVEV (reference sequence). The germline V and J ends were trimmed by 5 bases and 0 bases, with 9 bases remaining between them.

J is TRBJ1-1 and V is TRBV25-1, with unresolved D. The V and J ends lost 6 bases and 5 bases respectively, with 16 bases between them. This CDR3 is built from 14 residues. Germline loops: CDR1 MGHDK, CDR2 SYGVNS. CDR3 coding DNA: TGTGCCAGCAGCTTGGCCGGAGGGCCGACTGAAGCTTTCTTT. This encodes CASSLAGGPTEAFF.

This clone turned up a few times. V gene TRBV27 combines with J gene TRBJ1-6, with unresolved D. The V end was cut by 3 bases, the J end by 10 bases, with 10 bases between. Germline V gives CDR1 MNHEY, CDR2 SMNVEV (reference sequence). The CDR3 has 13 residues. The CDR3 region has the DNA TGTGCCAGCAGTTTCGGAAGAGGCTCACCCCTCCACTTT. Amino acid sequence: CASSFGRGSPLHF.

By sample fraction, this clone is medium-sized (0.01 to 0.1%). The chain uses TRBV5-1 and TRBJ2-2, with D uncertain. The CDR3 loop spans 15 amino acids. The ends were cut back, 2 bases at V and 3 bases at J, with 11 bases in the middle. Per the germline V gene, CDR1 is SGHRS and CDR2 is YFSETQ. CDR3 sequence: CASSFDWRHTGELFF. The CDR3 DNA is TGCGCCAGCAGCTTCGATTGGCGGCACACCGGGGAGCTGTTTTTT.

The chain is built from TRBV4-1 and TRBJ1-1, with D maybe TRBD1 (5 bases). Deletions cut 0 bases from V and 10 bases from J, with 12 bases between. The CDR3 extends over 13 amino acids. Germline assignment: CDR1 MGHRA and CDR2 YSYEKL. The CDR3 coding sequence is TGCGCCAGCAGCCAAGATAGGGGTTCGAGAGCTTTCTTT. It is translated as CASSQDRGSRAFF.

The chain has TRBV7-3 and TRBJ2-7; D call uncertain. The CDR3 is 13 residues long. Germline V lookup: CDR1 SGHTA, CDR2 FQGTGA. The ends were cut back, 4 bases at V and 1 base at J, with 8 bases in the middle. The CDR3 sequence: CASSSGKSYEQYF. Here the CDR3 DNA reads TGTGCCAGCAGCTCCGGAAAGTCCTACGAGCAGTACTTC.

This chain links TRBV7-2 with TRBJ2-1; D is unclear. Trimming removed 1 base at V and 12 bases at J, with 13 bases between. This CDR3 region has 13 residues. CDR1 is SGHTA and CDR2 is FQGNSA in the germline V gene. CDR3 in amino acids: CASSLEAPRGQFF. In DNA form, the CDR3 reads TGTGCCAGCAGCTTAGAGGCCCCCAGAGGGCAGTTCTTC.

The rearrangement links TRBV5-1 to TRBJ1-2, with a weak D call TRBD1 (5 bases). Trimming took off 7 bases at V and 4 bases at J, with 14 bases between the two ends. The CDR3 contains 13 residues. Germline assignment: CDR1 SGHRS and CDR2 YFSETQ. CDR3 amino acids: CASGSSQGYGYTF. CDR3 nucleotide sequence: TGCGCCAGCGGCTCGAGTCAGGGCTATGGCTACACCTTC.

The rearrangement joins TRBV29-1 to TRBJ2-1, with TRBD1 as a possible D gene (7 bases). The CDR3 loop spans 16 amino acids. Germline V gives CDR1 SQVTM, CDR2 ANQGSEA. V was shortened by 3 bases and J by 3 bases, with 18 bases between the two germline ends. The CDR3 here is CSVEPGDRISYNEQFF. The CDR3 DNA reads as TGCAGCGTTGAGCCGGGGGACAGAATTAGCTACAATGAGCAGTTCTTC.

Judged by abundance, this clone is medium-sized. This chain links TRBV9 with TRBJ1-3, with 7 bases lining up with TRBD1. With 5 bases clipped from V and 0 bases from J, the junction kept 5 bases outside the gene matches. The CDR3 totals 15 residues. CDR1 is SGDLS, CDR2 YYNGEE, per germline. The CDR3 nucleotides are TGTGCCAGCAGTGAGACAGGGAGCTCTGGAAACACCATATATTTT. Translated, it gives CASSETGSSGNTIYF. Complete variable domain (other parts from reference TRBV9 and TRBJ1-3): DSGVTQTPKHLITATGQRVTLRCSPRSGDLSVYWYQQSLDQGLQFLIQYYNGEERAKGNILERFSAQQFPDLHSELNLSSLELGDSALYFCASSETGSSGNTIYFGEGSWLTVV.

The rearrangement joins TRBV2 to TRBJ2-3; D remains unclear. This CDR3 spans 13 amino acids. V lost 5 bases to trimming and J lost 6 bases, with 12 bases between them. Per the germline V gene, CDR1 is SNHLY and CDR2 is FYNNEI. This chain's CDR3 is CASSPLRVDTQYF. The CDR3 DNA follows: TGTGCCAGCAGTCCCCTTAGGGTTGATACGCAGTATTTT.

V is TRBV9 and J is TRBJ2-1; 7 nucleotides agree with TRBD2. V lost 3 bases and J lost 0; bases outside the gene matches: 6. The V gene's germline CDR1 is SGDLS and CDR2 YYNGEE. The CDR3 is 16 amino acids. CDR3 in DNA: TGTGCCAGCAGCGCGGGGGGAGGGAGCTCCTACAATGAGCAGTTCTTC. Residues: CASSAGGGSSYNEQFF.

J is TRBJ2-1 and V is TRBV27, with a tentative D call TRBD2 (6 bases). The CDR3 spans 15 residues. Germline assignment: CDR1 MNHEY and CDR2 SMNVEV (reference sequence). The ends were cut back, 10 bases at V and 6 bases at J, with 22 bases in the middle. The CDR3 nucleotides are TGTGCCACCTCCTCCGGGACTCTCCACTTCAATGAGCAGTTCTTC. Its protein is CATSSGTLHFNEQFF.

The chain joins TRBV19 to TRBJ1-5; 8 bases align to TRBD1. The germline V gene encodes CDR1 LNHDA and CDR2 SQIVND (reference sequence). Trimming took 2 bases from V and 6 from J; bases not matched to a gene: 6. The CDR3 runs to 15 residues. For the CDR3, the DNA is TGTGCCAGTAGTATACCGACAGGGGTGGGTCAGCCCCAGCATTTT. This encodes CASSIPTGVGQPQHF.

The rearrangement links TRBV5-1 to TRBJ1-6, with a weak D call TRBD1 (5 bases). The CDR3 contains 15 residues. Between the trimmed V and J ends, which lost 5 bases and 9 bases, there was a span of 18 bases. Germline lookup yields CDR1 SGHRS and CDR2 YFSETQ. CDR3 loop: CASSRGGDLISPLHF. DNA of the CDR3: TGCGCCAGCAGTAGGGGCGGGGATCTGATTTCACCCCTCCACTTT.

The rearrangement joins TRBV5-6 to TRBJ2-5, with a possible D match to TRBD2 (6 bases). From germline, CDR1 is SGHDT and CDR2 YYEEEE. This CDR3 comprises 15 residues. Trimming took 4 bases from V and 0 from J, leaving 13 bases between them. The CDR3 DNA sequence: TGTGCCAGCAGCCTTATGGGGGACTACCAAGAGACCCAGTACTTC. Translation: CASSLMGDYQETQYF. The full variable domain, rest sourced from reference TRBV5-6 and TRBJ2-5, is DAGVTQSPTHLIKTRGQQVTLRCSPKSGHDTVSWYQQALGQGPQFIFQYYEEEERQRGNFPDRFSGHQFPNYSSELNVNALLLGDSALYLCASSLMGDYQETQYFGPGTRLLVL.

For the CDR3, the DNA is TGTGCCAGCAGCCCGACCTGGCGTCTAGCGGGGGGGCCGCTAGAGACCCAGTACTTC. Protein sequence: CASSPTWRLAGGPLETQYF. The chain couples TRBV5-6 to TRBJ2-5, with 12 bases lining up with TRBD2. The V segment lost 4 bases and the J segment 4 bases; nucleotides outside the gene matches: 17. CDR1 and CDR2 (germline): SGHDT, YYEEEE. This CDR3 contains 19 residues.

CDR3 DNA: TGTGCCAGCAGGTCGGTTGGGGAGCAGTTCTTC. Protein sequence: CASRSVGEQFF. The chain couples TRBV27 to TRBJ2-1, with unresolved D. V lost 6 bases, J lost 10 bases, and 10 bases lay in between. The CDR3 covers 11 residues. Germline CDR1 reads MNHEY; CDR2 reads SMNVEV (reference sequence).

The chain has TRBV29-1 and TRBJ2-1; TRBD2 matches at 9 bases. Germline loops: CDR1 SQVTM, CDR2 ANQGSEA. V shed 3 bases and J 9 bases; nucleotides not matched to a gene: 12. The CDR3 consists of 15 residues. CDR3 sequence reads: CSVDGGRGVLGEQFF. The CDR3 DNA reads TGCAGCGTTGACGGCGGGAGGGGGGTTTTGGGTGAGCAGTTCTTC.